This TCR beta chain was sequenced during a study of a mutant IDH1 vaccine in newly diagnosed glioma. In regard to this clone: What it recognizes is unknown.

Study findings and constraints: The study observed vaccine-induced immune responses in more than 80% of patients.

Germline V gene data show CDR1 as SGHTA and CDR2 as FQGTGA. This CDR3 contains 13 residues. Trimming removed 4 bases from V and 3 bases from J; junction bases left unmatched: 1. As for time point: week 5, during vaccination. Vaccination used 300 ug of mutant IDH1 20-mer peptide per dose, with topical imiquimod. Assay: immunoSEQ multiplex PCR; the TCRdb copy retains only in-frame clones and omits some. The sample contains 50,000 to 75,000 clones, under 90% of which appear only once. The sequence derives from a woman aged 45 to 65 with glioma. Sequenced here: PBMCs, sampled from a glioma patient whose treatment included an IDH1 peptide vaccine. The chain is built from TRBV7-3 and TRBJ2-7; 9 bases are a match to TRBD1. The CDR3 DNA reads TGTGCCAGCAGCTCGGACAGGGGCTACGAGCAGTACTTC. This gives the protein CASSSDRGYEQYF.